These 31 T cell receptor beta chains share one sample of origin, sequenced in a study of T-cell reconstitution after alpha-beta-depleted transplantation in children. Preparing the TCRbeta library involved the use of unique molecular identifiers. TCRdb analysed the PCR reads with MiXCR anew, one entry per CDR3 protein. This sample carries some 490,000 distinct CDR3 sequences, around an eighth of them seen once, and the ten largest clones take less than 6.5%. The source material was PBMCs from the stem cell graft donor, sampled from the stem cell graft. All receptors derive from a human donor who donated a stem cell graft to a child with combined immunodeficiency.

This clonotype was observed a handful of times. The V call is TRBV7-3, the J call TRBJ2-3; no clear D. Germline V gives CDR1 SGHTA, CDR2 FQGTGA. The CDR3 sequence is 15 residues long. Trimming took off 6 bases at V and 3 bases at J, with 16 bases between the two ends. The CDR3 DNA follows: TGTGCCAGCAGTCTTCGATCGGACGGTACAGATACGCAGTATTTT. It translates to CASSLRSDGTDTQYF.

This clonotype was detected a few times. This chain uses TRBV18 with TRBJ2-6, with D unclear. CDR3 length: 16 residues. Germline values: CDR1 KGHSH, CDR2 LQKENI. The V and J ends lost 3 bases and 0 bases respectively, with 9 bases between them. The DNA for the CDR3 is TGTGCCAGCTCACCGTACCAGTTCTCTGGGGCCAACGTCCTGACTTTC. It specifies CASSPYQFSGANVLTF. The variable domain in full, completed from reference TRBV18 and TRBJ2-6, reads NAGVMQNPRHLVRRRGQEARLRCSPMKGHSHVYWYRQLPEEGLKFMVYLQKENIIDESGMPKERFSAEFPKEGPSILRIQQVVRGDSAAYFCASSPYQFSGANVLTFGAGSRLTVL.

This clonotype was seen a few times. This CDR3 reads CASRTDSNYGYTF. The DNA of the CDR3 is TGCGCCAGCCGGACGGACTCTAACTATGGCTACACCTTC. V gene TRBV5-1 combines with J gene TRBJ1-2; D not certain. The CDR3 loop spans 13 amino acids. V shed 7 bases and J shed 0 bases, with 10 bases lying between them. From germline, CDR1 is SGHRS and CDR2 YFSETQ.

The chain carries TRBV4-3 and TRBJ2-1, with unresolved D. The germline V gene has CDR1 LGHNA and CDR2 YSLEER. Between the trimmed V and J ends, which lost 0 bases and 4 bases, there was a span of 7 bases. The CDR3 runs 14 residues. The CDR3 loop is CASSQDSRYNEQFF. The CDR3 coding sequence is TGCGCCAGCAGCCAAGATTCCCGGTACAATGAGCAGTTCTTC.

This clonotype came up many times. CDR3 loop: CSVELGRETQYF. The CDR3 DNA reads as TGCAGCGTTGAGTTGGGCCGGGAGACCCAGTACTTC. The V gene is TRBV29-1, the J gene TRBJ2-5; unclear D gene. Germline assignment: CDR1 SQVTM and CDR2 ANQGSEA. This CDR3 region has 12 residues. V gave up 3 bases and J gave up 5 bases, with 10 bases separating them.

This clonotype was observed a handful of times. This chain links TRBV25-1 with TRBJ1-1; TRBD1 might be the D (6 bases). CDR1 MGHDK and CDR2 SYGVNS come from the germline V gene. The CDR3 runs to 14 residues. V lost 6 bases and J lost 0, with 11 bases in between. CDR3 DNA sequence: TGTGCCAGCAGACAGACAGGTTTGAACACTGAAGCTTTCTTT. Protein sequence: CASRQTGLNTEAFF.

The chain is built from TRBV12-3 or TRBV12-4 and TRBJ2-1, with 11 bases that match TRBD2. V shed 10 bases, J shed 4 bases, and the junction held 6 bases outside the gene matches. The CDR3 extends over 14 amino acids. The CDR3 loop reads CAISGTSGYNEQFF. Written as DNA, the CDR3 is TGTGCCATCTCCGGGACTAGCGGTTACAATGAGCAGTTCTTC.

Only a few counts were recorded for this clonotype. CDR3 in DNA: TGTGCCAGCACCATAGCGGGGAACACAGATACGCAGTATTTT. It codes for CASTIAGNTDTQYF. The rearrangement joins TRBV7-8 to TRBJ2-3, with TRBD2 matching 8 bases. After removal of 7 bases from V and 2 bases from J, the junction contained 5 bases not matched to a gene. The V gene's germline CDR1 is SGHVS and CDR2 FQNEAQ. The CDR3 sequence is 14 residues long.

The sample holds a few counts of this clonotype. For the CDR3, the DNA is TGTGCCAGCAGCTTCGGTGGAGGGAAACTCACAGATACGCAGTATTTT. The encoded protein is CASSFGGGKLTDTQYF. The chain joins TRBV7-9 to TRBJ2-3, with D tentatively TRBD2 (6 bases). The CDR3 loop spans 16 amino acids. Germline CDR1 is SEHNR and CDR2 is FQNEAQ (reference sequence). Trimming removed 3 bases at V and 2 bases at J, with 15 bases between. The whole variable domain, filled in from reference TRBV7-9 and TRBJ2-3, reads DTGVSQNPRHKITKRGQNVTFRCDPISEHNRLYWYRQTLGQGPEFLTYFQNEAQLEKSRLLSDRFSAERPKGSFSTLEIQRTEQGDSAMYLCASSFGGGKLTDTQYFGPGTRLTVL.

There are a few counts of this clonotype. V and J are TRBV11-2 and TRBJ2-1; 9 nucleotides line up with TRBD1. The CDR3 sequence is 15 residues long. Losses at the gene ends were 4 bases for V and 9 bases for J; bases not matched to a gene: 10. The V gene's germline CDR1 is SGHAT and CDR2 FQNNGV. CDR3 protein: CASSSMDRGLGEQFF. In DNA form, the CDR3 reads TGTGCCAGCAGCTCGATGGACAGGGGTTTAGGTGAGCAGTTCTTC.

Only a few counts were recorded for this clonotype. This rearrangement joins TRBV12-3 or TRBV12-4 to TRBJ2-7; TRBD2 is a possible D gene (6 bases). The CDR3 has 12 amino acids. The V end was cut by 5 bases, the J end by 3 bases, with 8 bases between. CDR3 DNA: TGTGCCAGCAGTCGGGACTTCTACGAGCAGTACTTC. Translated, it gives CASSRDFYEQYF.

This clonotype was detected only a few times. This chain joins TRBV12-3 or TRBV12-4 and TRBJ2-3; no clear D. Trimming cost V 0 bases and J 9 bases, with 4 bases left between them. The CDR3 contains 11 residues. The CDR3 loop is CASSLAATQYF. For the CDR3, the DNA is TGTGCCAGCAGTTTAGCGGCCACGCAGTATTTT.

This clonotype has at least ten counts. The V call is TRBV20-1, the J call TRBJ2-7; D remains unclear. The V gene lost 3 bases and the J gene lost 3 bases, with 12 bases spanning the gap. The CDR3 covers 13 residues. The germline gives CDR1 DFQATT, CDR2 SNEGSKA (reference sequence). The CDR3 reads CSARAGMDYEQYF. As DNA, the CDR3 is TGCAGTGCTAGGGCAGGAATGGACTACGAGCAGTACTTC.

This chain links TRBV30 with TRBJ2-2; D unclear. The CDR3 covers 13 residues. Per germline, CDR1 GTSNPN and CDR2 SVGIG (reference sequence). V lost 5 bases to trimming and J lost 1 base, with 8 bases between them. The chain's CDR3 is CAWDLQNTGELFF. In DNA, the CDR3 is TGTGCCTGGGACCTCCAGAACACCGGGGAGCTGTTTTTT.

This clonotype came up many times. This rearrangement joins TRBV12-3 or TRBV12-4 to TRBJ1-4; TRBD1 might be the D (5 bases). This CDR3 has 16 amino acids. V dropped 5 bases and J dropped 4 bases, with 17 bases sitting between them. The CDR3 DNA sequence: TGTGCCAGCAGTCCTCTCGACAGCCCCCTTAATGAAAAACTGTTTTTT. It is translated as CASSPLDSPLNEKLFF.

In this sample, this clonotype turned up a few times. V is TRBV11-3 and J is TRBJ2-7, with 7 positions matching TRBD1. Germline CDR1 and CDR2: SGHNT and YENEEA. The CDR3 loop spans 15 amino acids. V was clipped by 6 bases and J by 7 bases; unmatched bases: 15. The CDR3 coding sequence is TGTGCCAGCAGAGGTAGAGTGGACAGGAACTTTGAGCAGTACTTC. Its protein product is CASRGRVDRNFEQYF.

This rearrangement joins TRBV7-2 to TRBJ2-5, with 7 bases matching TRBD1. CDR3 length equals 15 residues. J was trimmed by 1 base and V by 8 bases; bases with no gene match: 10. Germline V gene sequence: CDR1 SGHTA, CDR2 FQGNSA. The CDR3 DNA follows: TGTGCCAGCGCATCGACAGGGATGATCCAAGAGACCCAGTACTTC. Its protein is CASASTGMIQETQYF.

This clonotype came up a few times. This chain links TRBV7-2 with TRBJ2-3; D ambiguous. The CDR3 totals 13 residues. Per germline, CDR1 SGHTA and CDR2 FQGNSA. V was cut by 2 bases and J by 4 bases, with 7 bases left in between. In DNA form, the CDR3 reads TGTGCCAGCAGCTTACGTTTCTCAGATACGCAGTATTTT. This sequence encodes CASSLRFSDTQYF.

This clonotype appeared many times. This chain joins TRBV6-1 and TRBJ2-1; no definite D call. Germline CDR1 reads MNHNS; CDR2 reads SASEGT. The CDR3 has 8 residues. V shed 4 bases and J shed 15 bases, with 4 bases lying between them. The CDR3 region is CASSGPFF. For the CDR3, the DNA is TGTGCCAGCAGTGGGCCGTTCTTC.

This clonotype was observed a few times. CDR3 protein: CASSQVGDRLALHF. CDR3 DNA: TGCGCCAGCAGCCAAGTAGGGGACCGTTTGGCCCTCCACTTT. The V gene is TRBV4-3, the J gene TRBJ1-6; possible D gene TRBD1, 5 bases. CDR1 is LGHNA and CDR2 is YSLEER in the germline V gene. This CDR3 contains 14 residues. V was shortened by 1 base and J by 14 bases, with 15 bases between the two germline ends.

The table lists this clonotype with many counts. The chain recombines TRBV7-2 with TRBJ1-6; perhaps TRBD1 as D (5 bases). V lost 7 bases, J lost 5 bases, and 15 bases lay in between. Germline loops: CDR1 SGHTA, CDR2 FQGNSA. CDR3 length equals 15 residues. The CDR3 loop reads CASMIRAGNNSPLHF. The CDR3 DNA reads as TGTGCCAGCATGATACGGGCAGGGAATAATTCACCCCTCCACTTT.

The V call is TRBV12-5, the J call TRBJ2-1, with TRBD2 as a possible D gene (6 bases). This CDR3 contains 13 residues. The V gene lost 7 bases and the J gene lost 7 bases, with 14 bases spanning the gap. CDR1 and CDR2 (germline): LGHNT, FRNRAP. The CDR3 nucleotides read TGTGCTAGTGCCACGGGGGAGCGTAATGAGCAGTTCTTC. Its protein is CASATGERNEQFF.

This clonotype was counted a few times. The chain's CDR3 is CSVEGAGGSGDTQYF. The DNA of the CDR3 is TGCAGCGTTGAGGGGGCGGGTGGTTCTGGAGATACGCAGTATTTT. The chain carries TRBV29-1 and TRBJ2-3, with D tentatively TRBD1 (6 bases). The germline CDR1 and CDR2 sequences are SQVTM and ANQGSEA. The V and J ends lost 3 bases and 5 bases respectively, with 18 bases between them. The CDR3 is 15 residues long.

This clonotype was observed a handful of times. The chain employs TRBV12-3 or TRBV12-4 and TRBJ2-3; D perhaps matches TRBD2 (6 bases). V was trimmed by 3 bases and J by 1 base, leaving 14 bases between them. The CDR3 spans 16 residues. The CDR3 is CASSFVLLARTDTQYF. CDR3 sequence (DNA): TGTGCCAGCAGTTTTGTCCTCCTAGCGCGCACAGATACGCAGTATTTT.

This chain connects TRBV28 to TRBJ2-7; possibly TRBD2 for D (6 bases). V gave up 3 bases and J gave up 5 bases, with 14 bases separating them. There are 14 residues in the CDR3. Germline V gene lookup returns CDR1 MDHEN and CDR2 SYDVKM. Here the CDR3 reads CASSFGGKFHEQYF. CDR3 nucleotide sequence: TGTGCCAGCAGTTTTGGAGGGAAATTCCACGAGCAGTACTTC.

The DNA for the CDR3 is TGTGCCAGCAGCCAAGAGGCACACTATCCCTACGAGCAGTACTTC. Protein product: CASSQEAHYPYEQYF. V and J are TRBV4-2 and TRBJ2-7; D unclear. The germline CDR1 and CDR2 sequences are LGHNA and YNFKEQ. The CDR3 consists of 15 residues. The germline V and J ends were trimmed by 0 bases and 2 bases, with 11 bases remaining between them.

Here the CDR3 reads CASSPEGAGYGYTF. For the CDR3, the DNA is TGTGCCAGCTCACCCGAGGGGGCTGGCTATGGCTACACCTTC. This sequence joins TRBV18 and TRBJ1-2; the match to TRBD1 covers 7 bases. The CDR3 runs 14 residues. Per germline, CDR1 KGHSH and CDR2 LQKENI. Germline trimming cut 3 bases from V and 4 bases from J; bases unmatched to any gene: 5.

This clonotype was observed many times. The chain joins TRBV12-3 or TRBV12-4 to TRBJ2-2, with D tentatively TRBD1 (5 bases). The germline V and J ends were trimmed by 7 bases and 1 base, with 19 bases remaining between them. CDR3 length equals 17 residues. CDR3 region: CASIFNGQGRNTGELFF. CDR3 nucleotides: TGTGCCAGCATCTTTAACGGGCAGGGTCGGAACACCGGGGAGCTGTTTTTT.

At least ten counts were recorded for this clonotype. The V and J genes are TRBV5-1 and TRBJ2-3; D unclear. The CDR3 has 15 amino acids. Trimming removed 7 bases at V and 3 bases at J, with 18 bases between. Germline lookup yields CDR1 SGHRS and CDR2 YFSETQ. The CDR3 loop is CASSRDGLGTDTQYF. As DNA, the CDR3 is TGCGCCAGCTCCCGAGACGGGCTGGGGACAGATACGCAGTATTTT.

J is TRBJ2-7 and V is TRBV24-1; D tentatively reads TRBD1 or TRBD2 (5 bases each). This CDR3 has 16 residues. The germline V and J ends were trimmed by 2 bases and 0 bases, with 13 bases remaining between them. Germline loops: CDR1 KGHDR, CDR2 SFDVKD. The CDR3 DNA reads TGTGCCACCAGTGATTCTCGGGGCAGACCCTCCTACGAGCAGTACTTC. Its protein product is CATSDSRGRPSYEQYF.

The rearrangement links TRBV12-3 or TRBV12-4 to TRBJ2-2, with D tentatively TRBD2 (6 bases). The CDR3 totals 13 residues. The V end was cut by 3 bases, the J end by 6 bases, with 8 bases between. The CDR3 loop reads CASSFRRAGELFF. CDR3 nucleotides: TGTGCCAGCAGTTTCAGGAGGGCCGGGGAGCTGTTTTTT.